These 29 T cell receptor beta chains originate from one sample sequenced in a study of cytomegalovirus exposure and HLA in healthy donors. 13 Jbeta primers and 60 Vbeta primers were used for the PCR. Measured with immunoSEQ multiplex PCR; TCRdb has only the in-frame clones, and not every one. The data hold about 73,000 clones, with around 75% observed a single time. The sample comprised PBMCs. Every receptor here comes from a man between 70 and 80 years old in good health and CMV-seronegative.

The genes are TRBV2 and TRBJ1-1; no definite D call. Trimming cost V 8 bases and J 2 bases, with 12 bases left between them. The CDR3 has 13 amino acids. CDR1 and CDR2 from the germline V gene are SNHLY and FYNNEI. This CDR3 reads CASGSRLNTEAFF. The CDR3 DNA follows: TGTGCCAGCGGGTCCAGACTTAACACTGAAGCTTTCTTT.

The chain couples TRBV29-1 to TRBJ1-3; D perhaps matches TRBD1 (6 bases). Trimming shortened V by 2 bases and J by 0 bases, and 17 bases separated the two germline ends. The length of the CDR3 is 17 residues. Germline loops: CDR1 SQVTM, CDR2 ANQGSEA. CDR3 amino acids: CSVETTLGTPSGNTIYF. The CDR3 DNA follows: TGCAGCGTTGAAACAACACTGGGGACACCCTCTGGAAACACCATATATTTT.

The gene calls are TRBV7-2 and TRBJ2-3; TRBD2 aligns across 8 bases. Germline CDR1 and CDR2: SGHTA and FQGNSA. This CDR3 comprises 14 residues. V lost 5 bases to trimming and J lost 4 bases; unmatched junction nucleotides: 5. The CDR3 DNA follows: TGTGCCAGCAGCCCAGGGACTAGTTCAGATACGCAGTATTTT. Encoded protein: CASSPGTSSDTQYF. The full variable domain, in which reference TRBV7-2 and TRBJ2-3 provide the parts outside the CDR3, is GAGVSQSPSNKVTEKGKDVELRCDPISGHTALYWYRQSLGQGLEFLIYFQGNSAPDKSGLPSDRFSAERTGGSVSTLTIQRTQQEDSAVYLCASSPGTSSDTQYFGPGTRLTVL.

This chain joins TRBV10-2 and TRBJ2-7; 8 bases align to TRBD1. Trimming at V came to 5 bases and at J to 3 bases, leaving 3 bases not matched to a gene. This CDR3 region has 13 residues. Germline CDR1 WSHSY, CDR2 SAAADI. DNA of the CDR3: TGCGCCAGCAGTTGGACAGGGCACTACGAGCAGTACTTC. This translates into CASSWTGHYEQYF.

This rearrangement joins TRBV4-2 to TRBJ1-5, with a tentative D call TRBD1 (5 bases). Germline assignment: CDR1 LGHNA and CDR2 YNFKEQ. The CDR3 has 19 residues. V was pared by 0 bases and J by 0 bases, with 18 bases between. The CDR3 here is CASSQEEGALSYSNQPQHF. The CDR3 nucleotides are TGTGCCAGCAGCCAAGAAGAAGGGGCCCTATCGTATAGCAATCAGCCCCAGCATTTT.

This chain connects TRBV5-1 to TRBJ1-6; the match to TRBD1 covers 8 bases. Germline V gene lookup returns CDR1 SGHRS and CDR2 YFSETQ. CDR3 length equals 15 residues. V trimming: 0 bases; J trimming: 5 bases; junction bases outside the gene matches: 1. In nucleotides, the CDR3 is TGCGCCAGCAGCTTGGGACAGGGGAATAATTCACCCCTCCACTTT. The encoded protein is CASSLGQGNNSPLHF.

J is TRBJ2-3 and V is TRBV18, with a weak D call TRBD2 (6 bases). V was shortened by 4 bases and J by 2 bases, with 10 bases between the two germline ends. This CDR3 has 14 residues. CDR1 KGHSH and CDR2 LQKENI come from the germline V gene. CDR3 sequence: CASSLRLDTDTQYF. The CDR3 DNA is TGTGCCAGCTCACTGCGACTAGACACAGATACGCAGTATTTT.

This chain uses TRBV5-5 with TRBJ2-3, with 7 bases aligning to TRBD2. The CDR3 sequence is 14 residues long. V dropped 1 base and J dropped 6; count of bases not matched to a gene: 5. Germline assignment: CDR1 SGHKS and CDR2 YYEKEE (reference sequence). The CDR3 sequence is CASSLSGKADTQYF. DNA of the CDR3: TGTGCCAGCAGCTTGAGCGGGAAGGCGGATACGCAGTATTTT. Looking up the rest from reference TRBV5-5 and TRBJ2-3 gives the full variable domain: DAGVTQSPTHLIKTRGQQVTLRCSPISGHKSVSWYQQVLGQGPQFIFQYYEKEERGRGNFPDRFSARQFPNYSSELNVNALLLGDSALYLCASSLSGKADTQYFGPGTRLTVL.

V usage is TRBV15 and J usage is TRBJ1-4; TRBD1 matches at 10 bases. Trimming removed 5 bases from V and 2 bases from J; junction bases left unmatched: 8. Germline V lookup: CDR1 LNHNV, CDR2 YYDKDF (reference sequence). This CDR3 is built from 17 residues. For the CDR3, the DNA is TGTGCCACCAGCGGCCGGGACAGGGGTCGTACTAATGAAAAACTGTTTTTT. Translation gives CATSGRDRGRTNEKLFF.

The chain employs TRBV29-1 and TRBJ2-1, with 7 nucleotides matching TRBD2. CDR1 SQVTM and CDR2 ANQGSEA come from the germline V gene. This CDR3 spans 17 amino acids. J gave up 2 bases and V 4 bases, and 14 bases lay outside the gene matches. The CDR3 region is CSVAGERLAVTYNEQFF. The CDR3, as DNA: TGCAGCGTTGCCGGTGAAAGGCTAGCGGTAACCTACAATGAGCAGTTCTTC.

This sequence joins TRBV4-1 and TRBJ2-7; TRBD1 agrees at 10 bases. The germline V gene encodes CDR1 MGHRA and CDR2 YSYEKL. The trim removed 1 base at V and 4 bases at J, leaving 4 bases unmatched. The CDR3 has 15 residues. CDR3: CASSQGDRGLYEQYF. CDR3 nucleotide sequence: TGCGCCAGCAGCCAAGGGGACAGGGGTTTATACGAGCAGTACTTC.

The rearrangement links TRBV7-9 to TRBJ1-2, with D perhaps TRBD1 (5 bases). The CDR3 length is 13 residues. Germline V CDR1 and CDR2: SEHNR, FQNEAQ (reference sequence). V lost 6 bases to trimming and J lost 2 bases, with 10 bases between them. In DNA form, the CDR3 reads TGTGCCAGCAGTCGTCAGGGAAACTATGGCTACACCTTC. Translation gives CASSRQGNYGYTF.

The genes are TRBV11-2 and TRBJ2-7; 10 bases map to TRBD1. There are 14 residues in the CDR3. V lost 6 bases, J lost 3 bases, and 5 bases stayed unmatched. Germline-derived CDR1 and CDR2 are SGHAT and FQNNGV. The CDR3 DNA reads as TGTGCCAGCAGTCGGACAGGGGGGTTCTACGAGCAGTACTTC. This sequence encodes CASSRTGGFYEQYF.

This clone was found once. The J gene is TRBJ2-5, the V gene TRBV11-3; 7 bases align to TRBD1. The CDR3 totals 16 residues. V was pared by 1 base and J by 4 bases, with 9 bases of the junction left unmatched. The germline V gene encodes CDR1 SGHNT and CDR2 YENEEA. The CDR3 is CASSLGAGGGGETQYF. In DNA, the CDR3 is TGTGCCAGCAGCTTAGGGGCAGGGGGTGGGGGAGAGACCCAGTACTTC.

The CDR3 bases are TGTGCCAGCAGTCCGTCGGGCTATGGCTACACCTTC. The encoded protein is CASSPSGYGYTF. The V gene is TRBV28, the J gene TRBJ1-2; D is ambiguous. Germline CDR1 MDHEN, CDR2 SYDVKM. V was clipped by 5 bases and J by 4 bases, with 8 bases between them. The CDR3 loop spans 12 amino acids.

This clone was recorded once. This sequence joins TRBV5-1 and TRBJ2-7; TRBD1 matches at 11 bases. The junction had 5 bases not matched to a gene; V was cut back by 5 bases and J by 1 base. CDR3 length equals 15 residues. Germline V gene sequence: CDR1 SGHRS, CDR2 YFSETQ. The CDR3 region is CASRPGTGGSYEQYF. Written as DNA, the CDR3 is TGCGCCAGCAGACCCGGGACAGGGGGGTCCTACGAGCAGTACTTC.

Notes on this clone: One junction end does not reproduce the germline sequence, and a read error may be involved. The genes are TRBV27 and TRBJ2-5; D possibly corresponds to TRBD2 (5 bases). CDR1 MNHEY and CDR2 SMNVEV come from the germline V gene (reference sequence). The CDR3 covers 16 residues. The CDR3 DNA reads as TGTGCCAGCAGTTTGGTGGGAGTGACGCTTCAAGGGACCCAGTACTTC. This codes for CASSLVGVTLQGTQYF.

The chain couples TRBV7-2 to TRBJ2-5, with a tentative D call TRBD2 (5 bases). CDR1 and CDR2 (germline): SGHTA, FQGNSA. CDR3 size: 14 residues. Trimming cost V 1 base and J 6 bases, with 12 bases left between them. In DNA, the CDR3 is TGTGCCAGCAGCTTAGATCCTAGCCGGAAGACCCAGTACTTC. It specifies CASSLDPSRKTQYF.

This chain uses TRBV28 with TRBJ2-7, with 7 bases aligning to TRBD2. This CDR3 spans 15 amino acids. The V gene's germline CDR1 is MDHEN and CDR2 SYDVKM. The V segment lost 6 bases and the J segment 1 base; nucleotides outside the gene matches: 9. CDR3 sequence: CASSPPSGVSYEQYF. CDR3 DNA: TGTGCCAGCAGCCCCCCCAGCGGGGTATCCTACGAGCAGTACTTC.

This clone occurred once. The V call is TRBV19, the J call TRBJ1-5, with 9 bases identical to TRBD1. The trim removed 9 bases at V and 6 bases at J, leaving 3 bases unmatched. This CDR3 has 12 amino acids. Germline-derived CDR1 and CDR2 are LNHDA and SQIVND (reference sequence). In DNA form, the CDR3 reads TGTGCCAGCGGGGACAGGGCTCAGCCCCAGCATTTT. As protein: CASGDRAQPQHF.

This rearrangement joins TRBV5-4 to TRBJ2-3, with 8 bases fitting TRBD2. The CDR3 covers 16 residues. The V gene's germline CDR1 is SGHNT and CDR2 YYREEE (reference sequence). The V gene end was trimmed by 0 bases and the J gene end by 0 bases; junction bases not matched to a gene: 3. CDR3 sequence reads: CASSLASGPSTDTQYF. CDR3 DNA: TGTGCCAGCAGCTTGGCTAGCGGGCCTAGCACAGATACGCAGTATTTT.

The chain carries TRBV2 and TRBJ2-7; D perhaps matches TRBD2 (5 bases). Looked up from germline, CDR1 is SNHLY and CDR2 is FYNNEI. V was pared by 4 bases and J by 2 bases, with 18 bases between. The CDR3 spans 16 residues. The CDR3 loop reads CASSALGLASTYEQYF. CDR3 in DNA: TGTGCCAGCAGTGCCTTAGGACTCGCTAGCACCTACGAGCAGTACTTC.

V gene TRBV7-9 combines with J gene TRBJ1-2, with a possible D match to TRBD1 (5 bases). Trimming took off 8 bases at V and 1 base at J, with 14 bases between the two ends. CDR3 length: 14 residues. Germline V gives CDR1 SEHNR, CDR2 FQNEAQ (reference sequence). The CDR3 sequence: CASGASNGNYGYTF. The CDR3 region has the DNA TGTGCCAGCGGGGCTTCAAACGGTAACTATGGCTACACCTTC.

This sequence joins TRBV18 and TRBJ2-7; 9 bases are a match to TRBD1. J lost 1 base, V lost 2 bases, and 3 bases had no gene match. Germline V gene lookup returns CDR1 KGHSH and CDR2 LQKENI. CDR3 size: 15 residues. This CDR3 reads CASSPVGQGSYEQYF. The CDR3 bases are TGTGCCAGCTCACCAGTGGGACAGGGTTCCTACGAGCAGTACTTC.

V usage is TRBV5-1 and J usage is TRBJ2-7; D is possibly TRBD2 (6 bases). CDR3 size: 14 residues. V was trimmed by 5 bases and J by 6 bases, leaving 18 bases between them. CDR1 is SGHRS and CDR2 is YFSETQ in the germline V gene. CDR3 DNA: TGCGCCAGCAGAAAGGGACTCCAAGCGTCCGAGCAGTACTTC. Amino acids: CASRKGLQASEQYF.

CDR3 sequence: CASSLFSGGGEKLFF. As DNA, the CDR3 is TGTGCCAGCAGTTTATTTTCAGGGGGCGGTGAAAAACTGTTTTTT. The chain links TRBV28 to TRBJ1-4; 8 nucleotides line up with TRBD1. The CDR3 sequence is 15 residues long. The V segment lost 1 base and the J segment 7 bases; nucleotides outside the gene matches: 5. In germline, CDR1 is MDHEN, CDR2 SYDVKM.

The chain employs TRBV18 and TRBJ1-1; D call uncertain. The CDR3 runs 16 residues. Germline values: CDR1 KGHSH, CDR2 LQKENI. V lost 2 bases and J lost 5, with 18 bases in between. The CDR3 coding sequence is TGTGCCAGCTCACCAGTAAGCGGTCGGAGGTGGACTGAAGCTTTCTTT. Its translation is CASSPVSGRRWTEAFF.

This chain joins TRBV30 and TRBJ2-3; D gene uncertain. Germline assignment: CDR1 GTSNPN and CDR2 SVGIG (reference sequence). The V gene lost 1 base and the J gene lost 6 bases, with 11 bases spanning the gap. CDR3 length equals 13 residues. CDR3 bases: TGTGCCTGGAGTGCAACCCGAGTGGATACGCAGTATTTT. Amino acids: CAWSATRVDTQYF.

This chain uses TRBV6-6 with TRBJ1-4, with 9 bases aligning to TRBD1. Germline CDR1 reads MNHNY; CDR2 reads SVGAGI (reference sequence). The V and J ends lost 4 bases and 6 bases, in that order; junction bases with no gene match: 6. The CDR3 is 15 residues long. The CDR3 here is CASSSPGQGYEKLFF. The CDR3 region has the DNA TGTGCCAGCAGTTCGCCGGGACAGGGTTATGAAAAACTGTTTTTT.